This T cell receptor (beta chain) was recovered during a study of blood T cell repertoires in COVID-19. Study-wide context: Researchers got acute and convalescent COVID-19 samples from the United States, Italy and Spain. Sources were T cells, B-cell-depleted T cells, or PBMCs; the material itself was cDNA or gDNA.

Source study methods: Estimated nucleated cell counts came from reference gene primer amplification. Method: immunoSEQ multiplex PCR; TCRdb's copy keeps in-frame clones and lacks some. For V, J and clone size, that table is used; D and trimming come from the DNA. Counted here are about 150,000 clones, 84% occurring once; the ten biggest clones make up roughly 8.9%. From germline, CDR1 is LGHDT and CDR2 YNNKEL (reference sequence). The CDR3 has 14 residues. The ends were cut back, 0 bases at V and 2 bases at J, with 7 bases in the middle. The chain has TRBV3-1 (or the pseudogene TRBV3-2) and TRBJ1-1; D gene unclear. Specimen: peripheral blood. The receptor's source is a woman aged 50 to 65 with acute or convalescent COVID-19. For the CDR3, the DNA is TGTGCCAGCAGCCAAGATCTTACAAACACTGAAGCTTTCTTT. Its translation: CASSQDLTNTEAFF.